Listed here are 9 T cell receptor beta chains from one sample, sequenced in a study of PD-L1 blockade in urothelial cancer. Only in-frame clones appear in the TCRdb table, and some are missing; sequencing was by immunoSEQ multiplex PCR. The sample includes about 72,000 clones, approximately 86% of them seen just once. The time point was: pretreatment peripheral blood. The sequenced sample was PBMCs, obtained around atezolizumab (anti-PD-L1) treatment. The receptor set was obtained from a man between 60 and 75 years old with urothelial cancer.

The chain links TRBV18 to TRBJ1-6; D ambiguous. Germline-derived CDR1 and CDR2 are KGHSH and LQKENI. Trimming shortened V by 3 bases and J by 3 bases, and 6 bases separated the two germline ends. CDR3 size: 14 residues. In DNA, the CDR3 is TGTGCCAGCTCACCGCCTAGCTATAATTCACCCCTCCACTTT. Amino acid sequence: CASSPPSYNSPLHF.

This clone was seen only a few times. J is TRBJ1-6 and V is TRBV2; TRBD1 is a possible D gene (6 bases). Trimming left V 10 bases short and J 10 bases short, with 14 bases between. The CDR3 runs to 12 residues. Germline V gives CDR1 SNHLY, CDR2 FYNNEI. In DNA form, the CDR3 reads TGTGCCAAACAGGGTGTCGAATCACCCCTCCACTTT. Amino acids: CAKQGVESPLHF.

The chain couples TRBV5-1 to TRBJ1-4; the D gene is possibly TRBD1 (6 bases). Germline V gene lookup returns CDR1 SGHRS and CDR2 YFSETQ. V gave up 1 base and J gave up 7 bases, with 14 bases separating them. This CDR3 is built from 15 residues. CDR3 DNA: TGCGCCAGCAGCTTGACAGGGAGGGTTACTGAAAAACTGTTTTTT. It encodes CASSLTGRVTEKLFF.

This chain joins TRBV11-3 and TRBJ2-5; 12 positions match TRBD2. V trimming: 5 bases; J trimming: 1 base; junction bases outside the gene matches: 5. Germline V gives CDR1 SGHNT, CDR2 YENEEA. This CDR3 region has 16 residues. The CDR3 protein is CASSPPTSGSQETQYF. The CDR3 bases are TGTGCCAGCAGCCCGCCGACTAGCGGGAGCCAAGAGACCCAGTACTTC.

DNA for the CDR3: TGTGCCAGCAGCTTGGGGAGCTCAGAGCAGTTCTTC. This encodes CASSLGSSEQFF. The rearrangement links TRBV5-6 to TRBJ2-1; no clear D. V lost 0 bases and J 10 bases, leaving 8 bases between the germline ends. This CDR3 region has 12 residues. CDR1 is SGHDT, CDR2 YYEEEE, per germline.

The rearrangement joins TRBV4-1 to TRBJ2-5, with 7 bases lining up with TRBD2. Per the germline V gene, CDR1 is MGHRA and CDR2 is YSYEKL. The CDR3 consists of 15 residues. Trimming cost V 1 base and J 6 bases; bases outside gene matches: 8. This CDR3 reads CASSQAGRGEKTQYF. DNA for the CDR3: TGCGCCAGCAGCCAAGCGGGTCGGGGGGAAAAGACCCAGTACTTC.

The CDR3 region is CASSEEIIRRSTEAFF. The DNA for the CDR3 is TGTGCCAGCAGTGAAGAGATTATCAGGAGGAGCACTGAAGCTTTCTTT. This chain uses TRBV6-1 with TRBJ1-1; no firm D call. This CDR3 spans 16 amino acids. Trimming pared 1 base from V and 4 bases from J, leaving 16 bases between. The germline V gene encodes CDR1 MNHNS and CDR2 SASEGT.

The chain is built from TRBV9 and TRBJ2-2; D is unresolved. The CDR3 covers 13 residues. Germline values: CDR1 SGDLS, CDR2 YYNGEE. The V gene lost 2 bases and the J gene lost 5 bases, with 7 bases spanning the gap. The CDR3 reads CASSVQVTGELFF. The DNA of the CDR3 is TGTGCCAGCAGCGTTCAGGTGACCGGGGAGCTGTTTTTT. The full variable domain, in which reference TRBV9 and TRBJ2-2 provide the parts outside the CDR3, is DSGVTQTPKHLITATGQRVTLRCSPRSGDLSVYWYQQSLDQGLQFLIQYYNGEERAKGNILERFSAQQFPDLHSELNLSSLELGDSALYFCASSVQVTGELFFGEGSRLTVL.

In this sample, this clone turned up once. The chain employs TRBV19 and TRBJ2-2; maybe TRBD1 (6 bases). In germline, CDR1 is LNHDA, CDR2 SQIVND (reference sequence). V lost 4 bases to trimming and J lost 2 bases, with 11 bases between them. The length of the CDR3 is 15 residues. The CDR3 coding sequence is TGTGCCAGTAGTACCGGGACATCAAACACCGGGGAGCTGTTTTTT. Translating gives CASSTGTSNTGELFF.